This is a list of T cell receptor beta chains from one sample in a study of blood T cell repertoires in COVID-19. Sequencing was performed with immunoSEQ multiplex PCR; in TCRdb, only in-frame clones are kept and a portion is missing. The table lists more than 250,000 clones, approximately 82% of them singletons. Sample: peripheral blood. The receptors shown here come from a woman in her 50s with acute or convalescent COVID-19. Each CDR3 is given with its conserved first and last residue. The order of the fields is clone size, J gene, D gene, V gene, CDR3 length, CDR3 DNA, CDR3 protein. D genes are given only for firm matches. The listing skips clone size in some rows; elsewhere it reads once, few, many or a size class.

clone size: NA
J gene: TRBJ2-7
D gene: NA
V gene: TRBV3-1/TRBV3-2
CDR3 length: 14
CDR3 DNA: TGTGCCAGCAGCCAAATTGGGGCAGCCTACGAGCAGTACTTC
CDR3 protein: CASSQIGAAYEQYF

clone size: NA
J gene: TRBJ2-5
D gene: NA
V gene: TRBV3-1/TRBV3-2
CDR3 length: 12
CDR3 DNA: TGTGCCAGCAGCCAGGGCGCGGAGACCCAGTACTTC
CDR3 protein: CASSQGAETQYF

clone size: NA
J gene: TRBJ2-5
D gene: NA
V gene: TRBV30
CDR3 length: 14
CDR3 DNA: TGTGCCTGCCGACCCACAGGTTCCACGGAGACCCAGTACTTC
CDR3 protein: CACRPTGSTETQYF

clone size: NA
J gene: TRBJ1-5
D gene: NA
V gene: TRBV7-2
CDR3 length: 14
CDR3 DNA: TGTGCCAGCAGACTGACAGAGGAGAATCAGCCCCAGCATTTT
CDR3 protein: CASRLTEENQPQHF

clone size: NA
J gene: TRBJ2-3
D gene: TRBD2
V gene: TRBV19
CDR3 length: 15
CDR3 DNA: TGTGCCAGTAGTAAGACTAGCGGGAGGACAGATACGCAGTATTTT
CDR3 protein: CASSKTSGRTDTQYF

clone size: NA
J gene: TRBJ1-4
D gene: TRBD1
V gene: TRBV6-1
CDR3 length: 16
CDR3 DNA: TGTGCCAGCAGTGGACGATCGACAGGGAGAGAAGAAAAACTGTTTTTT
CDR3 protein: CASSGRSTGREEKLFF

clone size: NA
J gene: TRBJ1-1
D gene: NA
V gene: TRBV14
CDR3 length: 14
CDR3 DNA: TGTGCCAGCAGTTCCACCAGGCTGAACACTGAAGCTTTCTTT
CDR3 protein: CASSSTRLNTEAFF

clone size: NA
J gene: TRBJ2-1
D gene: NA
V gene: TRBV12-3/TRBV12-4
CDR3 length: 12
CDR3 DNA: TGTGCCAGCACCGAGTCTAAAAATGAGCAGTTCTTC
CDR3 protein: CASTESKNEQFF

clone size: NA
J gene: TRBJ2-3
D gene: NA
V gene: TRBV15
CDR3 length: 16
CDR3 DNA: TGTGCCACCAGCTCATTTCCCGGAGTTAGCACAGATACGCAGTATTTT
CDR3 protein: CATSSFPGVSTDTQYF

clone size: NA
J gene: TRBJ2-2
D gene: TRBD1
V gene: TRBV9
CDR3 length: 17
CDR3 DNA: TGTGCCAGCAGCGTAACCGACAGGGGGCCTAACACCGGGGAGCTGTTTTTT
CDR3 protein: CASSVTDRGPNTGELFF

clone size: NA
J gene: TRBJ1-5
D gene: NA
V gene: TRBV7-9
CDR3 length: 15
CDR3 DNA: TGTGCCAGCAGCTCCACGACAGATAGCAATCAGCCCCAGCATTTT
CDR3 protein: CASSSTTDSNQPQHF

clone size: NA
J gene: TRBJ2-7
D gene: TRBD1
V gene: TRBV29-1
CDR3 length: 14
CDR3 DNA: TGCAGCGTCGTTTACAGGGGGCGCACCGACGAGCAGTACTTC
CDR3 protein: CSVVYRGRTDEQYF

clone size: NA
J gene: TRBJ1-1
D gene: NA
V gene: TRBV7-3
CDR3 length: 13
CDR3 DNA: TGTGCCAGCAGCCGACAAGGTAGCACTGAAGCTTTCTTT
CDR3 protein: CASSRQGSTEAFF

clone size: NA
J gene: TRBJ1-1
D gene: NA
V gene: TRBV5-1
CDR3 length: 14
CDR3 DNA: TGCGCCAGCACCACGGACAGCATGAACACTGAAGCTTTCTTT
CDR3 protein: CASTTDSMNTEAFF

clone size: once
J gene: TRBJ2-2
D gene: TRBD2
V gene: TRBV3-1/TRBV3-2
CDR3 length: 15
CDR3 DNA: TGTGCCAGCAGGCGCCCGGGACTAGCGGCCGGGGAGCTGTTTTTT
CDR3 protein: CASRRPGLAAGELFF

clone size: NA
J gene: TRBJ2-2
D gene: NA
V gene: TRBV5-1
CDR3 length: 11
CDR3 DNA: TGCGCCAGCAGTAGGAGCGGGGAGCTGTTTTTT
CDR3 protein: CASSRSGELFF

clone size: NA
J gene: TRBJ2-3
D gene: TRBD2
V gene: TRBV5-5
CDR3 length: 16
CDR3 DNA: TGTGCCAGCAGCTTGGGACTAGCGGGGAGCACAGATACGCAGTATTTT
CDR3 protein: CASSLGLAGSTDTQYF

clone size: NA
J gene: TRBJ2-2
D gene: TRBD1
V gene: TRBV6-1
CDR3 length: 17
CDR3 DNA: TGTGCCAGCAGTGGCCTTGGGACAGCTGCGAACACCGGGGAGCTGTTTTTT
CDR3 protein: CASSGLGTAANTGELFF

clone size: NA
J gene: TRBJ2-7
D gene: TRBD2
V gene: TRBV3-1/TRBV3-2
CDR3 length: 15
CDR3 DNA: TGTGCCAGCAGCCCTCAACTAGCGGGATGGTACGAGCAGTACTTC
CDR3 protein: CASSPQLAGWYEQYF

clone size: NA
J gene: TRBJ2-3
D gene: TRBD1
V gene: TRBV5-4
CDR3 length: 16
CDR3 DNA: TGTGCCAGCAGCCGTGAGAGGGCAGGGGGCCAAGATACGCAGTATTTT
CDR3 protein: CASSRERAGGQDTQYF

clone size: NA
J gene: TRBJ2-4
D gene: NA
V gene: TRBV11-2
CDR3 length: 13
CDR3 DNA: TGTGCCAGCAGCTTCGGCAGGGTGAGCATTCAGTACTTC
CDR3 protein: CASSFGRVSIQYF

clone size: NA
J gene: TRBJ1-1
D gene: NA
V gene: TRBV20-1
CDR3 length: 10
CDR3 DNA: TGCAGTGCTCGAATCCGGGAAGCTTTCTTT
CDR3 protein: CSARIREAFF

clone size: NA
J gene: TRBJ1-1
D gene: NA
V gene: TRBV30
CDR3 length: 12
CDR3 DNA: TGTGCCTGGAGACCCAGGAACACTGAAGCTTTCTTT
CDR3 protein: CAWRPRNTEAFF

clone size: few
J gene: TRBJ1-2
D gene: NA
V gene: TRBV10-1
CDR3 length: 13
CDR3 DNA: TGCGCCAGCAGTGAAGGGGGAAACTATGGCTACACCTTC
CDR3 protein: CASSEGGNYGYTF

clone size: NA
J gene: TRBJ1-2
D gene: TRBD1
V gene: TRBV3-1/TRBV3-2
CDR3 length: 16
CDR3 DNA: TGTGCCAGCAGCCAAGGATCCGGGACAGGGAGACATGGCTACACCTTC
CDR3 protein: CASSQGSGTGRHGYTF

clone size: NA
J gene: TRBJ2-2
D gene: TRBD2
V gene: TRBV3-1/TRBV3-2
CDR3 length: 16
CDR3 DNA: TGTGCCAGCAGCCGTCCGGGACTAGAGAACACCGGGGAGCTGTTTTTT
CDR3 protein: CASSRPGLENTGELFF

clone size: NA
J gene: TRBJ2-1
D gene: NA
V gene: TRBV7-2
CDR3 length: 14
CDR3 DNA: TGTGCCAGCAGCCCCCGCCGGGGGAGCAATGAGCAGTTCTTC
CDR3 protein: CASSPRRGSNEQFF

clone size: NA
J gene: TRBJ1-1
D gene: NA
V gene: TRBV6-5
CDR3 length: 14
CDR3 DNA: TGTGCCAGCAGTTATAAGGGGTGGCTCACTGAAGCTTTCTTT
CDR3 protein: CASSYKGWLTEAFF

clone size: NA
J gene: TRBJ2-2
D gene: NA
V gene: TRBV7-2
CDR3 length: 17
CDR3 DNA: TGTGCCAGCAGCGGTACCCGCGGGCAGGAGGGGACCGGGGAGCTGTTTTTT
CDR3 protein: CASSGTRGQEGTGELFF

clone size: NA
J gene: TRBJ2-5
D gene: NA
V gene: TRBV5-8
CDR3 length: 16
CDR3 DNA: TGTGCCAGCAGCTCGAACTCCGGGACGGCGGGAAGGCCCCAGTACTTC
CDR3 protein: CASSSNSGTAGRPQYF

clone size: NA
J gene: TRBJ1-1
D gene: TRBD1
V gene: TRBV19
CDR3 length: 12
CDR3 DNA: TGTGCCAGTCGGGGACAGGGGTTTCGCGCTTTCTTT
CDR3 protein: CASRGQGFRAFF

clone size: NA
J gene: TRBJ1-4
D gene: TRBD1
V gene: TRBV19
CDR3 length: 15
CDR3 DNA: TGTGCCAGTAACCATCAAACAGGGGGCCGGGAAAAACTGTTTTTT
CDR3 protein: CASNHQTGGREKLFF

clone size: once
J gene: TRBJ2-6
D gene: TRBD1
V gene: TRBV19
CDR3 length: 18
CDR3 DNA: TGTGCCAGTAGTTCGGGACAGGGGGCGTCCTCTGGGGCCAACGTCCTGACTTTC
CDR3 protein: CASSSGQGASSGANVLTF

clone size: once
J gene: TRBJ2-3
D gene: TRBD2
V gene: TRBV27
CDR3 length: 16
CDR3 DNA: TGTGCCAGCAGTTTGGACGGGAGGGTACTCACAGATACGCAGTATTTT
CDR3 protein: CASSLDGRVLTDTQYF

clone size: NA
J gene: TRBJ1-2
D gene: NA
V gene: TRBV21-1
CDR3 length: 15
CDR3 DNA: TGTGCCAGCAACCAGAGAGAAGGGGGTCCCAGAGGCTACACCTTC
CDR3 protein: CASNQREGGPRGYTF

clone size: NA
J gene: TRBJ1-4
D gene: NA
V gene: TRBV27
CDR3 length: 13
CDR3 DNA: TGTGCCAGCAGTTTCTTTAGAAATGAAAAACTGTTTTTT
CDR3 protein: CASSFFRNEKLFF

clone size: NA
J gene: TRBJ2-5
D gene: NA
V gene: TRBV12-3/TRBV12-4
CDR3 length: 13
CDR3 DNA: TGTGCCAGCAGTTTCGGGGGTAGAGAGACCCAGTACTTC
CDR3 protein: CASSFGGRETQYF

clone size: NA
J gene: TRBJ1-1
D gene: TRBD1
V gene: TRBV7-3
CDR3 length: 14
CDR3 DNA: TGTGCCAGCAGCTTACTAGGGGGCGGCACTGAAGCTTTCTTT
CDR3 protein: CASSLLGGGTEAFF

clone size: NA
J gene: TRBJ2-1
D gene: TRBD2
V gene: TRBV25-1
CDR3 length: 16
CDR3 DNA: TGTGCCAGCAGTCCCCGGACTAGCGGGCTTTTGAATGAGCAGTTCTTC
CDR3 protein: CASSPRTSGLLNEQFF

clone size: NA
J gene: TRBJ1-4
D gene: TRBD1
V gene: TRBV9
CDR3 length: 13
CDR3 DNA: TGTGCCAGCAGCGCAGGGACAGGTGAAAAACTGTTTTTT
CDR3 protein: CASSAGTGEKLFF

clone size: once
J gene: TRBJ1-1
D gene: TRBD1
V gene: TRBV3-1/TRBV3-2
CDR3 length: 13
CDR3 DNA: TGTGCCAGCAGCCGACAGGGAGAAACTGAAGCTTTCTTT
CDR3 protein: CASSRQGETEAFF

clone size: NA
J gene: TRBJ2-2
D gene: TRBD2
V gene: TRBV7-3
CDR3 length: 17
CDR3 DNA: TGTGCCAGCAGCATGGGGACTAGCGGGGGGAACACCGGGGAGCTGTTTTTT
CDR3 protein: CASSMGTSGGNTGELFF